A single sample gave rise to the 31 T cell receptor beta chains below, sequenced in a study of blood T cell repertoires in COVID-19 (dated by TCRdb to the early 2020s). Library prep was done by the immunoSEQ multiplex PCR assay. TCRdb limited this immuneACCESS table to in-frame rearrangements with V and J called. A share of clones is missing; checked studies link under half to unresolved V genes, and the rest is unexplained. The table for this sample lists fewer than 350,000 clones; 65% to 90% of them were counted only once. The ten biggest clones cover 10% to 15% of the sample. Specimen: peripheral blood. These receptors originate from a woman between 65 and 79 years old with COVID-19, enrolled during active disease.

The chain employs TRBV27 and TRBJ2-3; no clear D gene. CDR1 is MNHEY and CDR2 is SMNVEV in the germline V gene (reference sequence). The germline V and J ends were trimmed by 6 bases and 3 bases, with 13 bases remaining between them. The CDR3 loop spans 14 amino acids. Here the CDR3 reads CASRSHGWTDTQYF. The CDR3, as DNA: TGTGCCAGCAGGTCCCACGGGTGGACAGATACGCAGTATTTT.

The chain carries TRBV19 and TRBJ2-6; no definite D call. V lost 6 bases and J lost 4, with 16 bases in between. The CDR3 loop spans 16 amino acids. CDR1 is LNHDA and CDR2 is SQIVND in the germline V gene (reference sequence). CDR3: CASSQLGSSGANVLTF. In nucleotides, the CDR3 is TGTGCCAGTAGCCAACTCGGTTCGTCCGGGGCCAACGTCCTGACTTTC.

V usage is TRBV30 and J usage is TRBJ2-5; tentative D call: TRBD1 (8 bases). The CDR3 has 13 residues. Germline CDR1 is GTSNPN and CDR2 is SVGIG (reference sequence). The V and J ends lost 0 bases and 5 bases respectively, with 10 bases between them. The CDR3: CAWSVQGGETQYF. The CDR3, as DNA: TGTGCCTGGAGTGTACAGGGGGGGGAGACCCAGTACTTC.

V usage is TRBV5-6 and J usage is TRBJ2-7; D remains ambiguous. V was pared by 4 bases and J by 4 bases, with 12 bases between. The CDR3 spans 13 residues. Germline V gives CDR1 SGHDT, CDR2 YYEEEE. The CDR3 DNA sequence: TGTGCCAGCAGCGCCTTAGTGTGGTACGAGCAGTACTTC. Its protein product is CASSALVWYEQYF.

The chain links TRBV6-6 to TRBJ1-5; tentatively, D is TRBD1 (6 bases). The CDR3 is 15 residues long. Germline CDR1 and CDR2: MNHNY and SVGAGI (reference sequence). The V end was cut by 0 bases, the J end by 4 bases, with 10 bases between. The CDR3 is CASSYSDSFNQPQHF. In nucleotides, the CDR3 is TGTGCCAGCAGTTACTCGGACAGTTTTAATCAGCCCCAGCATTTT.

V is TRBV7-7 and J is TRBJ2-5; 9 bases fit TRBD2. Germline V gene lookup returns CDR1 SSHAT and CDR2 FNYEAQ (reference sequence). V was clipped by 5 bases and J by 0 bases; unmatched bases: 10. There are 17 residues in the CDR3. In DNA form, the CDR3 reads TGTGCCAGCAGCGTCGGTGCCCTAGCGGGGAACCAAGAGACCCAGTACTTC. It specifies CASSVGALAGNQETQYF.

The V and J genes are TRBV7-9 and TRBJ2-7; unclear D gene. CDR3 length: 14 amino acids. V lost 1 base to trimming and J lost 3 bases, with 10 bases between them. CDR1 and CDR2 from the germline V gene are SEHNR and FQNEAQ (reference sequence). The CDR3 region is CASSLGPDFYEQYF. Here the CDR3 DNA reads TGTGCCAGCAGCTTAGGGCCAGACTTCTACGAGCAGTACTTC.

This clone was seen a handful of times. This chain joins TRBV10-3 and TRBJ2-7; D is perhaps TRBD2 (6 bases). Trimming pared 3 bases from V and 5 bases from J, leaving 14 bases between. The CDR3 sequence is 14 residues long. The V gene's germline CDR1 is ENHRY and CDR2 SYGVKD. The CDR3 DNA reads as TGTGCCATCAGTGACTCGGACTATGTAGACGAGCAGTACTTC. This codes for CAISDSDYVDEQYF.

This sequence joins TRBV11-2 and TRBJ2-5; 11 bases fit TRBD2. The CDR3 has 16 amino acids. Trimming took 5 bases from V and 5 from J; bases not matched to a gene: 10. The germline V gene encodes CDR1 SGHAT and CDR2 FQNNGV. The CDR3 DNA reads TGTGCCAGCAGCGCCCTTAGCGGGGGGGCAGTTGAGACCCAGTACTTC. It encodes CASSALSGGAVETQYF. Combining the CDR3 with reference TRBV11-2 and TRBJ2-5 gives the whole variable domain EAGVAQSPRYKIIEKRQSVAFWCNPISGHATLYWYQQILGQGPKLLIQFQNNGVVDDSQLPKDRFSAERLKGVDSTLKIQPAKLEDSAVYLCASSALSGGAVETQYFGPGTRLLVL.

Turning to this clone: At the DNA level, this CDR3 is encoded by other sequences in the same sample as well. The chain links TRBV4-3 to TRBJ1-2; 7 nucleotides line up with TRBD1. The germline gives CDR1 LGHNA, CDR2 YSLEER. V lost 1 base to trimming and J lost 5 bases; unmatched junction nucleotides: 1. This CDR3 region has 13 residues. CDR3 loop: CASSQGTGYGYTF. The DNA for the CDR3 is TGCGCCAGCAGCCAAGGGACAGGATATGGCTACACCTTC.

J is TRBJ1-1 and V is TRBV20-1, with TRBD1 matching 9 bases. Trimming took 5 bases from V and 11 from J; bases not matched to a gene: 6. Looked up from germline, CDR1 is DFQATT and CDR2 is SNEGSKA (reference sequence). The CDR3 is 11 amino acids. The CDR3 reads CSASGGTGAFF. The CDR3, as DNA: TGCAGTGCTTCCGGCGGGACAGGGGCTTTCTTT.

This clone was seen more than once but under ten times. This chain uses TRBV6-6 with TRBJ1-2, with 8 nucleotides matching TRBD1. The CDR3 is 13 amino acids. V trimming: 5 bases; J trimming: 8 bases; junction bases outside the gene matches: 7. Germline CDR1 MNHNY, CDR2 SVGAGI (reference sequence). The CDR3 DNA follows: TGTGCCAGCAGTCTACAGGGGGTGGAAGGCTACACCTTC. It encodes CASSLQGVEGYTF.

The rearrangement links TRBV4-3 to TRBJ1-1, with D maybe TRBD1 (5 bases). V was shortened by 4 bases and J by 5 bases, with 14 bases between the two germline ends. Germline V gene lookup returns CDR1 LGHNA and CDR2 YSLEER. CDR3 length: 14 amino acids. The CDR3 protein is CASSLRVEETEAFF. The CDR3 nucleotides are TGCGCCAGCAGCCTCAGGGTTGAAGAGACTGAAGCTTTCTTT.

This clone was observed a single time. CDR3 sequence: CAWRADSFSPLHF. In DNA form, the CDR3 reads TGTGCCTGGAGAGCCGACAGTTTTTCACCCCTCCACTTT. The chain employs TRBV30 and TRBJ1-6, with D maybe TRBD1 (5 bases). With 3 bases removed from V and 9 bases from J, the gap between germline ends came to 12 bases. The CDR3 contains 13 residues. The germline V gene has CDR1 GTSNPN and CDR2 SVGIG (reference sequence).

The chain has TRBV28 and TRBJ1-2; D call uncertain. The CDR3 consists of 12 residues. Germline CDR1 is MDHEN and CDR2 is SYDVKM. Deletions cut 4 bases from V and 3 bases from J, with 6 bases between. This CDR3 reads CASSYRDYGYTF. CDR3 DNA sequence: TGTGCCAGCAGTTACAGAGACTATGGCTACACCTTC.

This chain's CDR3 is CATSDTPGTGGVNQPQHF. In nucleotides, the CDR3 is TGTGCCACCAGTGATACTCCCGGGACAGGGGGCGTCAATCAGCCCCAGCATTTT. The V gene is TRBV24-1, the J gene TRBJ1-5; 12 nucleotides agree with TRBD1. The J segment lost 3 bases and the V segment lost 3 bases, leaving 8 bases of the junction unmatched. The germline CDR1 and CDR2 sequences are KGHDR and SFDVKD. This CDR3 comprises 18 residues.

V gene TRBV7-2 combines with J gene TRBJ2-7; 7 bases align to TRBD2. V shed 4 bases and J 4 bases; nucleotides not matched to a gene: 4. The germline CDR1 and CDR2 sequences are SGHTA and FQGNSA. This CDR3 comprises 13 residues. The CDR3 sequence: CASSSSGGYEQYF. DNA for the CDR3: TGTGCCAGCAGCTCTAGCGGAGGTTACGAGCAGTACTTC.

The V and J genes are TRBV5-1 and TRBJ1-1, with TRBD1 matching 7 bases. CDR1 and CDR2 (germline): SGHRS, YFSETQ. V shed 0 bases, J shed 3 bases, and the junction held 11 bases outside the gene matches. CDR3 length equals 17 residues. CDR3 coding DNA: TGCGCCAGCAGCTTGGCCCACTTTGGGCAGGGGGACACTGAAGCTTTCTTT. Translated: CASSLAHFGQGDTEAFF.

The gene calls are TRBV2 and TRBJ2-3, with unresolved D. V shed 2 bases and J shed 6 bases, with 18 bases lying between them. The CDR3 totals 16 residues. The germline gives CDR1 SNHLY, CDR2 FYNNEI. The chain's CDR3 is CASSEMSVYNWDTQYF. The CDR3 DNA sequence: TGTGCCAGCAGTGAAATGAGTGTCTATAATTGGGATACGCAGTATTTT.

The chain combines TRBV30 with TRBJ2-1; the D is unclear. V was shortened by 0 bases and J by 2 bases, with 5 bases between the two germline ends. This CDR3 is built from 13 residues. Germline CDR1 reads GTSNPN; CDR2 reads SVGIG (reference sequence). The CDR3 reads CAWSVEAYNEQFF. CDR3 DNA: TGTGCCTGGAGTGTTGAGGCCTACAATGAGCAGTTCTTC.

This clone was observed many times. The V and J genes are TRBV19 and TRBJ2-3, with 8 bases identical to TRBD1. Germline trimming cut 5 bases from V and 5 bases from J; bases unmatched to any gene: 12. The CDR3 sequence is 16 residues long. The germline V gene encodes CDR1 LNHDA and CDR2 SQIVND (reference sequence). The CDR3 region has the DNA TGTGCCAGTAGTCCTCGTACAGGGGGAAGAGGAGATACGCAGTATTTT. It encodes CASSPRTGGRGDTQYF.

This clone was counted between two and nine times. The V and J genes are TRBV21-1 and TRBJ1-2. TRBV21-1 represents a pseudogene. The CDR3 contains 17 residues. CDR3 protein: CASSKGSEGPANYGYTF. The CDR3 bases are TGTGCCAGCAGCAAAGGCTCGGAGGGGCCAGCTAACTATGGCTACACCTTC.

This clone was recorded once. The chain combines TRBV4-3 with TRBJ1-5; a weak D match, TRBD1 (5 bases). Germline CDR1 LGHNA, CDR2 YSLEER. The CDR3 runs 15 residues. V was cut by 0 bases and J by 9 bases, with 15 bases left in between. The CDR3 DNA sequence: TGCGCCAGCAGCCAAGAGGTATCGACAGCCCGGCCCCAGCATTTT. Its translation is CASSQEVSTARPQHF.

This rearrangement joins TRBV3-1 (or the pseudogene TRBV3-2) to TRBJ1-3; no reliable D call. Trimming took 4 bases from V and 0 from J, leaving 10 bases between them. Germline V lookup: CDR1 LGHDT, CDR2 YNNKEL (reference sequence). CDR3 length: 15 amino acids. In nucleotides, the CDR3 is TGTGCCAGCAGCCCGGACTCTCGCTCTGGAAACACCATATATTTT. The encoded protein is CASSPDSRSGNTIYF.

This chain connects TRBV24-1 to TRBJ1-2; 8 positions agree with TRBD1. V shed 4 bases and J 8 bases; nucleotides not matched to a gene: 8. CDR3 length: 14 residues. Germline V CDR1 and CDR2: KGHDR, SFDVKD. CDR3 sequence (DNA): TGTGCCACCAGTGACCTGGACAGGGCTAAAGGCTACACCTTC. Encoded protein: CATSDLDRAKGYTF.

This sequence joins TRBV4-2 and TRBJ1-2; tentatively, D is TRBD1 (6 bases). This CDR3 region has 16 residues. V lost 0 bases to trimming and J lost 0 bases, with 11 bases between them. Germline V gives CDR1 LGHNA, CDR2 YNFKEQ. The CDR3 DNA reads TGTGCCAGCAGCCAAGATACAGGGCAGTCTAACTATGGCTACACCTTC. Its protein is CASSQDTGQSNYGYTF.

This rearrangement joins TRBV4-1 to TRBJ1-5; D gene ambiguous. The V end was cut by 0 bases, the J end by 2 bases, with 14 bases between. The CDR3 consists of 17 residues. Germline V gene sequence: CDR1 MGHRA, CDR2 YSYEKL. CDR3 in amino acids: CASSQDITVGGNQPQHF. CDR3 sequence (DNA): TGCGCCAGCAGCCAAGACATTACAGTGGGCGGCAATCAGCCCCAGCATTTT.

The DNA for the CDR3 is TGTGCTAGTGGTTTGGTGGGTGGGGGACACACAGATACGCAGTATTTT. Amino acids: CASGLVGGGHTDTQYF. The chain carries TRBV12-5 and TRBJ2-3; D is perhaps TRBD1 (6 bases). The CDR3 spans 16 residues. V was clipped by 0 bases and J by 2 bases, with 12 bases between them. From germline, CDR1 is LGHNT and CDR2 FRNRAP.

The chain uses TRBV24-1 and TRBJ2-1; 13 bases map to TRBD2. V was pared by 3 bases and J by 10 bases, with 5 bases of the junction left unmatched. Germline CDR1 is KGHDR and CDR2 is SFDVKD. The CDR3 extends over 15 amino acids. The CDR3 reads CATSDPGLAGAEQFF. The CDR3, as DNA: TGTGCCACCAGTGATCCCGGACTAGCGGGGGCCGAGCAGTTCTTC.

The V gene is TRBV7-3, the J gene TRBJ2-3, with 14 bases identical to TRBD2. The V gene end was trimmed by 5 bases and the J gene end by 7 bases; junction bases not matched to a gene: 11. The CDR3 totals 17 residues. CDR1 SGHTA and CDR2 FQGTGA come from the germline V gene. CDR3 DNA: TGTGCCAGCAGCCTCGGGACTAGCGGGGGCCGATTGAATACGCAGTATTTT. The encoded protein is CASSLGTSGGRLNTQYF.

This rearrangement joins TRBV7-2 to TRBJ1-2, with D unclear. CDR1 and CDR2 (germline): SGHTA, FQGNSA. Trimming cost V 4 bases and J 8 bases, with 14 bases left between them. There are 13 residues in the CDR3. CDR3 residues: CASSSQELGGYTF. CDR3 coding DNA: TGTGCCAGCAGCTCTCAGGAACTCGGCGGCTACACCTTC.